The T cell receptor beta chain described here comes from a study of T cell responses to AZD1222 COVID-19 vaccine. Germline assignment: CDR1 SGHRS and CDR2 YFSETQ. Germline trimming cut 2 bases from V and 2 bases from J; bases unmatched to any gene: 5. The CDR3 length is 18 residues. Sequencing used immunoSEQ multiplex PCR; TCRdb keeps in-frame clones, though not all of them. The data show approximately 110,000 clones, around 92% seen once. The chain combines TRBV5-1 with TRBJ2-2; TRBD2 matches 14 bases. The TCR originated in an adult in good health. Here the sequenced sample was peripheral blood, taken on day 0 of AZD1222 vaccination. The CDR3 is CASSLPGLAGVNTGELFF. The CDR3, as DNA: TGCGCCAGCAGCTTACCGGGACTAGCGGGAGTAAACACCGGGGAGCTGTTTTTT.